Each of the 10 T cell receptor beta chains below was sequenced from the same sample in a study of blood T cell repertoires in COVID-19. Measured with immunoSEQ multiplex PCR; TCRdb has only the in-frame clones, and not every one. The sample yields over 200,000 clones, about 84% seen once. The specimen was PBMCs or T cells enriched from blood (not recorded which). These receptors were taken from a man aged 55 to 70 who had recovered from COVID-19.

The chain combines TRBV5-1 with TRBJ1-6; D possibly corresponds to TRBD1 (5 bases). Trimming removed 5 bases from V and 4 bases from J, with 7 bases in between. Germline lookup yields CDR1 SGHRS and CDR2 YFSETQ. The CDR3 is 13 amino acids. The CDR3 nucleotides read TGCGCCAGCAGGACAGATTATAATTCACCCCTCCACTTT. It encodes CASRTDYNSPLHF. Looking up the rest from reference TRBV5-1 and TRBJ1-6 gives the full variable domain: KAGVTQTPRYLIKTRGQQVTLSCSPISGHRSVSWYQQTPGQGLQFLFEYFSETQRNKGNFPGRFSGRQFSNSRSEMNVSTLELGDSALYLCASRTDYNSPLHFGNGTRLTVT.

The CDR3 DNA sequence: TGTGCCAGCAGCTTAGATCAATATGTTGACAGGGTGGGGACTGAAGCTTTCTTT. Translation gives CASSLDQYVDRVGTEAFF. This chain uses TRBV11-3 with TRBJ1-1; 7 positions match TRBD1. This CDR3 has 18 residues. V lost 0 bases, J lost 5 bases, and 15 bases stayed unmatched. Germline V CDR1 and CDR2: SGHNT, YENEEA.

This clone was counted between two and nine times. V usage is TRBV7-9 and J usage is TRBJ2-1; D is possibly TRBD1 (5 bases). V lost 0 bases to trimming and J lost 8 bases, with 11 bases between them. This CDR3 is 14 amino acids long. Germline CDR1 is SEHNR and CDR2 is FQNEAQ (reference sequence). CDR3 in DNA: TGTGCCAGCAGCTTAGCGGATTCAGGGCATGAGCAGTTCTTC. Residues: CASSLADSGHEQFF.

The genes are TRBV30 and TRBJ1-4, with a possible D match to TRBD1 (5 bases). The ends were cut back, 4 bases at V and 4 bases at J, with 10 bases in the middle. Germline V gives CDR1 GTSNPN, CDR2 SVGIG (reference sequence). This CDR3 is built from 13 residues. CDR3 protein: CAWTSDSNEKLFF. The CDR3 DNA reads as TGTGCCTGGACCTCAGACAGTAATGAAAAACTGTTTTTT. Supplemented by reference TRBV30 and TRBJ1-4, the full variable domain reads SQTIHQWPATLVQPVGSPLSLECTVEGTSNPNLYWYRQAAGRGLQLLFYSVGIGQISSEVPQNLSASRPQDRQFILSSKKLLLSDSGFYLCAWTSDSNEKLFFGSGTQLSVL.

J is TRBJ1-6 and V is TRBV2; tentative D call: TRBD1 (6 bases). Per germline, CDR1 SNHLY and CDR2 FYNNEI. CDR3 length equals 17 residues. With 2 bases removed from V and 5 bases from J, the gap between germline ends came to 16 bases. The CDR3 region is CASSEWSDRPHNSPLHF. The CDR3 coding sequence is TGTGCCAGCAGTGAATGGAGCGACAGGCCGCATAATTCACCCCTCCACTTT.

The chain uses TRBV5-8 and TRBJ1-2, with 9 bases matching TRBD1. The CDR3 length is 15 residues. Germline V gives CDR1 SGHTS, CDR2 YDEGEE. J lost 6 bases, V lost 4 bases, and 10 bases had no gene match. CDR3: CASSPPRDRANGYTF. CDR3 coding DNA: TGTGCCAGCAGCCCCCCCCGGGACAGGGCGAATGGCTACACCTTC.

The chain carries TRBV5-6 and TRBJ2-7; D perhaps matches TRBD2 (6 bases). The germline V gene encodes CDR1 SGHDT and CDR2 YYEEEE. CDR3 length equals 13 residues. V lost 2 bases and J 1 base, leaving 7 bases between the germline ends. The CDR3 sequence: CASSFGGSYEQYF. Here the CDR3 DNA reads TGTGCCAGCAGCTTCGGGGGATCCTACGAGCAGTACTTC.

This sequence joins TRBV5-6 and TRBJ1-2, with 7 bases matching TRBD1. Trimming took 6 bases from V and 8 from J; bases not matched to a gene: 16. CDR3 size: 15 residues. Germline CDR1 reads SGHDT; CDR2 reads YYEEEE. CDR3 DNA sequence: TGTGCCAGCAACCCAAAGGAACAGGGGTGGCGGGGCTACACCTTC. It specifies CASNPKEQGWRGYTF.

The CDR3 loop reads CASVTDWNTEAFF. In nucleotides, the CDR3 is TGTGCTAGTGTCACGGACTGGAACACTGAAGCTTTCTTT. The rearrangement uses TRBV12-5 and TRBJ1-1; D unresolved. Trimming removed 7 bases at V and 1 base at J, with 10 bases between. The CDR3 is 13 residues long. The V gene's germline CDR1 is LGHNT and CDR2 FRNRAP.

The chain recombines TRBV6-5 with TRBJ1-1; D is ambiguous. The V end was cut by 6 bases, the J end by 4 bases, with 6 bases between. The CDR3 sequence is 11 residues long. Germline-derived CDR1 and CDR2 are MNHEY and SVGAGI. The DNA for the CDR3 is TGTGCCAGCAGCTCCCCCACTGAAGCTTTCTTT. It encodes CASSSPTEAFF.